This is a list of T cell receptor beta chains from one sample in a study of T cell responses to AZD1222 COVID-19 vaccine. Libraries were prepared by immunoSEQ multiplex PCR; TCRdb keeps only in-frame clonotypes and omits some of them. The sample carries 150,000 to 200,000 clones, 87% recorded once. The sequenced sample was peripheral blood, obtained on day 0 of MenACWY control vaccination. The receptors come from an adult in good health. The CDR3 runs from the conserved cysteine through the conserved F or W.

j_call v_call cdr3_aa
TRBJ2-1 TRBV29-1 CSVEPVAGGYNEQFF
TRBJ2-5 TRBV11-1 CASSLRVQETQYF
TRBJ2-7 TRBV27 CASSLRGGETYEQYF
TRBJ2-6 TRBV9 CASSLGQAGANVLTF
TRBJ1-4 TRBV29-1 CSVRTGEKLFF
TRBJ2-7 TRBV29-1 CSVGGTREQYF
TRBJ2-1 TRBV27 CASSTRRDRGLNEQFF
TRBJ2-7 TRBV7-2 CASSLGVRGYEQYF
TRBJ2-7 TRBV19 CASRQRGTGDEQYF
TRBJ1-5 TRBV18 CASSPDINQPQHF
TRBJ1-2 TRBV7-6 CASSPSRGLGYGYTF
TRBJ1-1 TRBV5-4 CASSLGQGVNTEAFF
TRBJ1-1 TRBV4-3 CASSHRAPLNTEAFF
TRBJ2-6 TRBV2 CASSETLGGTGANVLTF
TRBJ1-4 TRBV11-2 CASSRDGTAATNEKLFF